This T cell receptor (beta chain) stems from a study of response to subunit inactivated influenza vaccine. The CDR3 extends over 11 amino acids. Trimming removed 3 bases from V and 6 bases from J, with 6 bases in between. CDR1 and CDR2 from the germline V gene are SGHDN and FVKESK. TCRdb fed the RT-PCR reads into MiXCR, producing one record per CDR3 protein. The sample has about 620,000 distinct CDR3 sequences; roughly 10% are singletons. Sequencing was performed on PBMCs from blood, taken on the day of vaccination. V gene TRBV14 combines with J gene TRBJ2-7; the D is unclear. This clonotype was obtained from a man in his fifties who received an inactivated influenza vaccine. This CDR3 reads CASSHFGEQYF. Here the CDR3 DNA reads TGTGCCAGCAGCCACTTTGGCGAGCAGTACTTC.